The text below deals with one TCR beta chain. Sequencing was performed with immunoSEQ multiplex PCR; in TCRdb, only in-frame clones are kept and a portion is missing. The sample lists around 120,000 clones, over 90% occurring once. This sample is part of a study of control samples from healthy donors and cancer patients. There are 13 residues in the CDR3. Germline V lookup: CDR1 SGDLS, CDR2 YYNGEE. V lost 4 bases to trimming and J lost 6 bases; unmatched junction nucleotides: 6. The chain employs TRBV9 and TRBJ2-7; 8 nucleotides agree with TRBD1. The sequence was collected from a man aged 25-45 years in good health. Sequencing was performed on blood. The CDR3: CASSPGTGFEQYF. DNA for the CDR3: TGTGCCAGCAGCCCAGGGACAGGTTTCGAGCAGTACTTC.